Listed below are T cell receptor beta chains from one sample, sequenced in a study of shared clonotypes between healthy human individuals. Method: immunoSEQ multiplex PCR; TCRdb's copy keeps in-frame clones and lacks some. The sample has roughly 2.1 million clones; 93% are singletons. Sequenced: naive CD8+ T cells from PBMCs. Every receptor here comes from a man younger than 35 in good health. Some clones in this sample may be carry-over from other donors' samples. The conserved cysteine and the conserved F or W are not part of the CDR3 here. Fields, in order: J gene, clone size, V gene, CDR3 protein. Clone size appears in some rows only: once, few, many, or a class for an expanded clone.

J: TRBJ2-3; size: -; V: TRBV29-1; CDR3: SVEDGLADTQY
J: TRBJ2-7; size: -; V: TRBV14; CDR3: ASSEGLIPYEQY
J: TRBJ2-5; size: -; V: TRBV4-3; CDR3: ASSETASGNQETQY
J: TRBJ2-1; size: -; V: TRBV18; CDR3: ASSPPASGRPSYNEQF
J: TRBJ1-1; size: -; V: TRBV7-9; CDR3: ASRGNRGPTEAF
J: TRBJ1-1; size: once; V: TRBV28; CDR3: ASSFPDRGTEAF
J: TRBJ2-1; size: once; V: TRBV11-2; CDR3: ASSHRASGSNEQF
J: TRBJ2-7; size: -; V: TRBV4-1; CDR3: ASSQVRGSYEQY
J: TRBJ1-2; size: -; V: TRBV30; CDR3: AAKGGSRDYGYT
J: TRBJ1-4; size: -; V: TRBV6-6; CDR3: ASSRGRYLEKLF
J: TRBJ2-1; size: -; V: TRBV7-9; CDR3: ASSYRAGLASSYNEQF
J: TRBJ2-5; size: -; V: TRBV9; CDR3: ASSPPGAQETQY
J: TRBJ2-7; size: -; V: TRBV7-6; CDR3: ASSLGGLGSSSYEQY
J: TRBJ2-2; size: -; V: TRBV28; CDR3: AVTGNTGELF
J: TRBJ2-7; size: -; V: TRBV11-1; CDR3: ASSDPTTGTSDFYEQY
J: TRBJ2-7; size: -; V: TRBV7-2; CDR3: ASSSAYSYEQY
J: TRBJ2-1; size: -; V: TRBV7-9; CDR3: ASAHGLADIGEQF
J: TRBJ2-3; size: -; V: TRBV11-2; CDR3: ASSSDRGGPDTQY
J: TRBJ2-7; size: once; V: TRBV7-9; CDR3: ASSSYIGTAYEQY
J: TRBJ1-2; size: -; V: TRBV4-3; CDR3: ASSQDLAGEAYGYT
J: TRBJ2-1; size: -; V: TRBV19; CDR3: ASSIGRVSYNEQF
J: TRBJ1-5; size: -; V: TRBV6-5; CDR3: ASSLGRGLRQPQH
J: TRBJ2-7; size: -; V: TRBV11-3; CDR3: ASLPGFVYEQY
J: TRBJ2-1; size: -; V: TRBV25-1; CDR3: ASSESLTHRHNEQF
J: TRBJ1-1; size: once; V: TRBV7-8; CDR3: ASSQNRVPSTEAF